The 32 T cell receptor beta chains reported below all come from one sample, sequenced in a study of cytomegalovirus exposure and HLA in healthy donors. Primers: 60 Vbeta forward and 13 Jbeta reverse. The protocol was immunoSEQ multiplex PCR, while the TCRdb copy is restricted to in-frame clones and leaves out a portion. Of 70,000 to 100,000 clones listed, more than 55% are singletons. The source material was PBMCs. These receptors originate from a woman aged 50 to 65 in good health and CMV-seropositive.

The rearrangement links TRBV4-1 to TRBJ2-7, with 7 nucleotides matching TRBD1. The ends lost 5 bases at V and 0 bases at J; junction bases unmatched: 4. The V gene's germline CDR1 is MGHRA and CDR2 YSYEKL. The CDR3 sequence is 14 residues long. The CDR3 is CASSWDSGSYEQYF. CDR3 in DNA: TGCGCCAGCAGCTGGGACAGTGGCTCCTACGAGCAGTACTTC.

The chain couples TRBV6-1 to TRBJ1-2; TRBD1 might be the D (5 bases). V was clipped by 5 bases and J by 3 bases, with 10 bases between them. The CDR3 contains 13 residues. CDR1 MNHNS and CDR2 SASEGT come from the germline V gene. In DNA form, the CDR3 reads TGTGCCAGCAGTCCCGGCAGGGACTATGGCTACACCTTC. This sequence encodes CASSPGRDYGYTF.

J is TRBJ2-7 and V is TRBV6-5, with 10 bases that match TRBD1. CDR3 size: 14 residues. The trim removed 6 bases at V and 5 bases at J, leaving 7 bases unmatched. From germline, CDR1 is MNHEY and CDR2 SVGAGI. The CDR3 region is CASSRQGAIDEQYF. DNA of the CDR3: TGTGCCAGCAGCCGACAGGGGGCAATAGACGAGCAGTACTTC.

The rearrangement uses TRBV7-2 and TRBJ1-2, with TRBD1 as a possible D gene (6 bases). CDR1 and CDR2 (germline): SGHTA, FQGNSA. V lost 1 base, J lost 6 bases, and 9 bases lay in between. The CDR3 loop spans 13 amino acids. DNA of the CDR3: TGTGCCAGCAGCTTAGGGGCAGGGGATGGCTACACCTTC. Its protein is CASSLGAGDGYTF.

The genes are TRBV19 and TRBJ1-1, with a weak D call TRBD1 (6 bases). The ends were cut back, 2 bases at V and 0 bases at J, with 13 bases in the middle. Germline lookup yields CDR1 LNHDA and CDR2 SQIVND (reference sequence). The CDR3 contains 16 residues. The CDR3 sequence: CASSIRTGTMNTEAFF. CDR3 bases: TGTGCCAGTAGTATACGAACAGGGACCATGAACACTGAAGCTTTCTTT.

V is TRBV10-3 and J is TRBJ1-1, with 7 positions matching TRBD1. There are 15 residues in the CDR3. Germline V gene lookup returns CDR1 ENHRY and CDR2 SYGVKD. J was trimmed by 4 bases and V by 10 bases; bases with no gene match: 15. This CDR3 is CATGDLDRDSTEAFF. The CDR3 DNA is TGTGCCACGGGGGATCTAGACAGGGACTCCACTGAAGCTTTCTTT.

V is TRBV15 and J is TRBJ1-5, with D possibly TRBD1 on 6 matching bases. CDR1 is LNHNV, CDR2 YYDKDF, per germline (reference sequence). This CDR3 has 18 amino acids. V was trimmed by 2 bases and J by 0 bases, leaving 17 bases between them. The CDR3 loop reads CATSRQGTAGHSNQPQHF. CDR3 nucleotide sequence: TGTGCCACCAGCAGACAGGGGACCGCCGGCCATAGCAATCAGCCCCAGCATTTT.

The table lists this clone with a few counts. V gene TRBV4-2 combines with J gene TRBJ1-2; 8 positions match TRBD1. V was clipped by 2 bases and J by 3 bases; unmatched bases: 5. Germline CDR1 is LGHNA and CDR2 is YNFKEQ. The CDR3 is 15 residues long. This CDR3 is CASSQPDREDYGYTF. The CDR3 bases are TGTGCCAGCAGCCAACCGGACAGGGAGGACTATGGCTACACCTTC.

This clone was counted only a few times. CDR3 protein: CASSLFGQGGSPLHF. The CDR3 nucleotides are TGTGCCAGCAGTTTATTTGGGCAGGGTGGTTCACCCCTCCACTTT. The chain is built from TRBV28 and TRBJ1-6, with D possibly being TRBD1 (5 bases). CDR1 is MDHEN and CDR2 is SYDVKM in the germline V gene. V dropped 1 base and J dropped 9 bases, with 13 bases sitting between them. The CDR3 has 15 amino acids.

The rearrangement uses TRBV28 and TRBJ1-2; D might be TRBD1 (6 bases). The length of the CDR3 is 13 residues. CDR1 and CDR2 from the germline V gene are MDHEN and SYDVKM. With 5 bases removed from V and 6 bases from J, the gap between germline ends came to 13 bases. The CDR3 region has the DNA TGTGCCAGCAGTCTTGCTACAGGGAATGGCTACACCTTC. This encodes CASSLATGNGYTF.

The genes are TRBV21-1 and TRBJ2-2; TRBD1, the table's D call, was not compared with the DNA. TRBV21-1 is labeled a pseudogene. The CDR3 is made up of 18 amino acids. CDR3 in amino acids: CASSGRLQVLANTGELFF. CDR3 in DNA: TGTGCCAGCAGCGGCCGGCTACAGGTCCTCGCGAACACCGGGGAGCTGTTTTTT.

The chain couples TRBV30 to TRBJ2-7, with D maybe TRBD1 (6 bases). This CDR3 region has 14 residues. Trimming shortened V by 0 bases and J by 4 bases, and 13 bases separated the two germline ends. Germline CDR1 and CDR2: GTSNPN and SVGIG (reference sequence). The CDR3 DNA follows: TGTGCCTGGAGTGTATACGGCAGGGGATACGAGCAGTACTTC. Its translation is CAWSVYGRGYEQYF.

V gene TRBV5-4 combines with J gene TRBJ1-2; D perhaps matches TRBD1 (6 bases). Germline V gives CDR1 SGHNT, CDR2 YYREEE (reference sequence). The CDR3 runs 14 residues. With 4 bases removed from V and 6 bases from J, the gap between germline ends came to 16 bases. The CDR3 here is CASSQTGVRNGYTF. The CDR3 DNA reads TGTGCCAGCAGCCAGACAGGAGTTAGGAATGGCTACACCTTC.

The V gene is TRBV6-1, the J gene TRBJ2-4; D unclear. Trimming left V 3 bases short and J 11 bases short, with 17 bases between. The CDR3 is made up of 14 amino acids. Germline V gene sequence: CDR1 MNHNS, CDR2 SASEGT. In DNA, the CDR3 is TGTGCCAGCAGTGATTCCGGCGGAGTCCCTCTTCAGTACTTC. It yields the protein CASSDSGGVPLQYF.

As DNA, the CDR3 is TGTGCCAGCAGTTTTTATAGACTAACCCGGGACAGCTTCTCCTACGAGCAGTACTTC. Residues: CASSFYRLTRDSFSYEQYF. This chain connects TRBV28 to TRBJ2-7, with 7 bases matching TRBD1. This CDR3 is built from 19 residues. V shed 3 bases, J shed 0 bases, and the junction held 17 bases outside the gene matches. Germline assignment: CDR1 MDHEN and CDR2 SYDVKM.

The chain couples TRBV7-6 to TRBJ2-3; TRBD2 agrees at 8 bases. CDR3 length: 17 amino acids. Germline CDR1 and CDR2: SGHVS and FNYEAQ. Germline trimming cut 5 bases from V and 0 bases from J; bases unmatched to any gene: 10. The CDR3 is CASSPSLAVLSTDTQYF. The DNA for the CDR3 is TGTGCCAGCAGCCCCTCACTAGCGGTGCTAAGCACAGATACGCAGTATTTT.

V and J are TRBV11-3 and TRBJ2-3, with TRBD2 identical over 7 bases. There are 14 residues in the CDR3. Per the germline V gene, CDR1 is SGHNT and CDR2 is YENEEA. The trim removed 4 bases at V and 7 bases at J, leaving 8 bases unmatched. The CDR3 bases are TGTGCCAGCAGCTCTCCGGCGGGGGAGCATACGCAGTATTTT. As protein: CASSSPAGEHTQYF.

The rearrangement uses TRBV5-1 and TRBJ2-7, with D possibly matching TRBD1 (5 bases). V shed 0 bases and J shed 4 bases, with 11 bases lying between them. The CDR3 is made up of 14 amino acids. Per germline, CDR1 SGHRS and CDR2 YFSETQ. CDR3 sequence: CASSLDAGWYEQYF. The CDR3, as DNA: TGCGCCAGCAGCTTGGACGCAGGGTGGTACGAGCAGTACTTC.

The chain has TRBV27 and TRBJ2-5; 9 positions agree with TRBD2. CDR3 length: 15 amino acids. Germline loops: CDR1 MNHEY, CDR2 SMNVEV (reference sequence). V shed 4 bases, J shed 4 bases, and the junction held 7 bases outside the gene matches. The CDR3 sequence is CASSSSGLARETQYF. The CDR3 nucleotides read TGTGCCAGCAGTTCGTCGGGACTAGCCAGAGAGACCCAGTACTTC.

The CDR3 nucleotides read TGCAGCGTTGAAGAGGACATCTATGGCTACACCTTC. Its protein product is CSVEEDIYGYTF. V usage is TRBV29-1 and J usage is TRBJ1-2, with D possibly matching TRBD1 (5 bases). The germline V and J ends were trimmed by 0 bases and 4 bases, with 6 bases remaining between them. There are 12 residues in the CDR3. Germline V gives CDR1 SQVTM, CDR2 ANQGSEA.

The chain joins TRBV28 to TRBJ1-2, with TRBD1 matching over 10 bases. This CDR3 is 14 amino acids long. The J segment lost 7 bases and the V segment lost 2 bases, leaving 4 bases of the junction unmatched. Germline V gene data show CDR1 as MDHEN and CDR2 as SYDVKM. The CDR3 nucleotides read TGTGCCAGCAGTTTAGGGACAGGGGCGTCTGGCTACACCTTC. Translation: CASSLGTGASGYTF.

This clone was seen a handful of times. The chain is built from TRBV19 and TRBJ1-1, with a tentative D call TRBD1 (5 bases). In germline, CDR1 is LNHDA, CDR2 SQIVND (reference sequence). V lost 6 bases to trimming and J lost 6 bases, with 14 bases between them. The CDR3 has 13 residues. CDR3 coding DNA: TGTGCCAGTAGGGGCAGGGATTCATCTGAAGCTTTCTTT. It codes for CASRGRDSSEAFF.

This clone occurred a few times. The chain combines TRBV5-1 with TRBJ2-1; TRBD2 matches at 11 bases. CDR1 SGHRS and CDR2 YFSETQ come from the germline V gene. This CDR3 has 15 amino acids. The V and J ends lost 3 bases and 10 bases, in that order; junction bases with no gene match: 9. This chain's CDR3 is CASSSDSGGAREQFF. CDR3 bases: TGCGCCAGCAGCTCCGATAGCGGGGGGGCCCGAGAGCAGTTCTTC. The whole variable domain, remainder taken from reference TRBV5-1 and TRBJ2-1, is KAGVTQTPRYLIKTRGQQVTLSCSPISGHRSVSWYQQTPGQGLQFLFEYFSETQRNKGNFPGRFSGRQFSNSRSEMNVSTLELGDSALYLCASSSDSGGAREQFFGPGTRLTVL.

V and J are TRBV7-6 and TRBJ1-5; D remains ambiguous. The length of the CDR3 is 15 residues. Trimming stripped 0 bases from V and 7 bases from J, with 13 bases between. Germline CDR1 SGHVS, CDR2 FNYEAQ. CDR3 nucleotides: TGTGCCAGCAGCTTAGCGGAGGGCCCGGAGCAGCCCCAGCATTTT. Its protein is CASSLAEGPEQPQHF.

The V gene is TRBV9, the J gene TRBJ1-3; perhaps TRBD1 as D (6 bases). Trimming pared 2 bases from V and 3 bases from J, leaving 12 bases between. Germline V lookup: CDR1 SGDLS, CDR2 YYNGEE. The length of the CDR3 is 15 residues. CDR3 sequence reads: CASSVAGANGNTIYF. CDR3 nucleotides: TGTGCCAGCAGCGTGGCGGGGGCAAATGGAAACACCATATATTTT.

J is TRBJ2-3 and V is TRBV27; D is unclear. The length of the CDR3 is 15 residues. Germline-derived CDR1 and CDR2 are MNHEY and SMNVEV (reference sequence). V lost 3 bases and J lost 2, with 12 bases in between. CDR3 coding DNA: TGTGCCAGCAGTTTCGGTTTCCAGGACACAGATACGCAGTATTTT. Its protein is CASSFGFQDTDTQYF.

Of note for this clone: The sample contains more than one DNA sequence encoding this CDR3. The genes are TRBV7-9 and TRBJ1-1; possible D gene TRBD1, 5 bases. The length of the CDR3 is 14 residues. V was trimmed by 1 base and J by 3 bases, leaving 9 bases between them. The germline CDR1 and CDR2 sequences are SEHNR and FQNEAQ (reference sequence). The CDR3: CASSLGEGHTEAFF. The CDR3 DNA sequence: TGTGCCAGCAGCTTAGGGGAGGGGCACACTGAAGCTTTCTTT.

V usage is TRBV27 and J usage is TRBJ2-2; a weak D match, TRBD1 (6 bases). There are 16 residues in the CDR3. Trimming cost V 5 bases and J 0 bases, with 13 bases left between them. Germline CDR1 reads MNHEY; CDR2 reads SMNVEV (reference sequence). The CDR3 protein is CASSTFQGSNTGELFF. CDR3 sequence (DNA): TGTGCCAGCAGTACATTTCAGGGGTCGAACACCGGGGAGCTGTTTTTT.

This clone has a single count. The chain recombines TRBV7-7 with TRBJ2-1; 8 bases are shared with TRBD2. Trimming took 1 base from V and 2 from J; bases not matched to a gene: 1. CDR3 length equals 15 residues. From germline, CDR1 is SSHAT and CDR2 FNYEAQ (reference sequence). CDR3 residues: CASSLDGGAYNEQFF. The CDR3 nucleotides read TGTGCCAGCAGCTTAGACGGGGGGGCCTACAATGAGCAGTTCTTC.

About this clone itself: The conserved closing phenylalanine or tryptophan is absent in this CDR3, likely reflecting a read error. The V call is TRBV29-1, the J call TRBJ1-1, with D maybe TRBD1 (5 bases). The CDR3 is 14 amino acids. In germline, CDR1 is SQVTM, CDR2 ANQGSEA. Trimming shortened V by 1 base and J by 4 bases, and 13 bases separated the two germline ends. CDR3 nucleotide sequence: TGCAGCGTTGAAGTAGGAGGGGTAGGCACTGAAGCTTTCCTT. This sequence encodes CSVEVGGVGTEAFL.

The chain carries TRBV6-8 and TRBJ2-2, with TRBD2 matching 8 bases. The CDR3 covers 17 residues. CDR1 is MNHGY, CDR2 SAAAGT, per germline. J was trimmed by 3 bases and V by 6 bases; bases with no gene match: 12. The DNA for the CDR3 is TGTGCCAGCAGCCAATTATTTAGCGGGGCCCACACCGGGGAGCTGTTTTTT. This translates into CASSQLFSGAHTGELFF.

This clone was picked up one time. V and J are TRBV7-9 and TRBJ1-2; D ambiguous. Trimming took 1 base from V and 4 from J, leaving 13 bases between them. The CDR3 length is 15 residues. Germline V gene lookup returns CDR1 SEHNR and CDR2 FQNEAQ (reference sequence). This CDR3 reads CASSLGSGVIYGYTF. The CDR3 DNA reads as TGTGCCAGCAGCTTAGGGTCCGGGGTGATCTATGGCTACACCTTC.